These T cell receptor beta chains were read from a single sample in a study of blood T cell repertoires in COVID-19. The protocol was immunoSEQ multiplex PCR, while the TCRdb copy is restricted to in-frame clones and leaves out a portion. The repertoire has 350,000 or so clones, roughly 87% of them found once; the top ten carry more than 1%. Sequencing input: PBMCs or T cells enriched from blood (not recorded which). The receptors were sampled from a woman younger than 45 who had recovered from COVID-19. CDR3s include the opening cysteine and the closing phenylalanine or tryptophan. The D gene is left open where the match is weak. Clone size is not always given. Where it is, it says once, few, many or a class for expanded clones.

abundance | j_gene | v_gene | d_gene | CDR3nt | CDR3aa
. | TRBJ2-1 | TRBV24-1 | . | TGTGCCACCAGTGATGGAACAGGGGGACTACCTCCCCTGAATGAGCAGTTCTTC | CATSDGTGGLPPLNEQFF
. | TRBJ2-7 | TRBV2 | . | TGTGCCAGCAGTGGCTTGGGAGACTACGAGCAGTACTTC | CASSGLGDYEQYF
. | TRBJ2-5 | TRBV12-3/TRBV12-4 | . | TGTGCCAGCAGTTTTGGGGCCCCGGAGACCCAGTACTTC | CASSFGAPETQYF
. | TRBJ2-2 | TRBV2 | . | TGTGCCAGCAGTGGACCAGGGAGCCGGGGGGGGGAGCTGTTTTTT | CASSGPGSRGGELFF
. | TRBJ2-2 | TRBV10-3 | . | TGTGCCACCGAGGACAGCGCCCGCCCCACCGGGGAGCTGTTTTTT | CATEDSARPTGELFF
. | TRBJ1-6 | TRBV4-1 | TRBD1 | TGCGCCAGCAGCCAAGATTCAGGACCGGGACAGAATAATTCACCCCTCCACTTT | CASSQDSGPGQNNSPLHF
. | TRBJ1-2 | TRBV4-3 | . | TGCGCCAGCAGCCAAGATCTCACCCGAGCAACCCCCTACACCTTC | CASSQDLTRATPYTF
. | TRBJ2-1 | TRBV3-1/TRBV3-2 | . | TGTGCCAGCAGCCAAGTGGGTGACAGGCTAATCTTC | CASSQVGDRLIF
. | TRBJ1-1 | TRBV7-8 | . | TGTGCCAGCAGCACAAGGACTGGGGTCAGTATTCGGTACACTGAAGCTTTCTTT | CASSTRTGVSIRYTEAFF
. | TRBJ1-1 | TRBV5-1 | . | TGCGCCAGCAGCTTGGCGGGGGGAACGAACACTGAAGCTTTCTTT | CASSLAGGTNTEAFF
. | TRBJ1-2 | TRBV12-5 | . | TGTGCTAGTGGTTTGTGGGGGGGATCAAACTATGGCTACACCTTC | CASGLWGGSNYGYTF
. | TRBJ2-2 | TRBV4-1 | TRBD1 | TGCGCCAGCAGCCCTCGGACAGGGTCGGACGGGGAGCTGTTTTTT | CASSPRTGSDGELFF
. | TRBJ2-3 | TRBV28 | . | TGTGCCAGCAGTTTAGGCCAGGATACGCAGTATTTT | CASSLGQDTQYF
. | TRBJ1-2 | TRBV13 | TRBD1 | TGTGCCAGCAGCCAAGGGACAGGGAGAGGCTACACCTTC | CASSQGTGRGYTF
. | TRBJ2-7 | TRBV7-6 | TRBD1 | TGTGCCAGCAGCTTAGCAGGGGGCAGGAACGAGCAGTACTTC | CASSLAGGRNEQYF
. | TRBJ1-5 | TRBV3-1/TRBV3-2 | . | TGTGCCAGCAGCCAAGATGTGACAGAAAATCAGCCCCAGCATTTT | CASSQDVTENQPQHF
. | TRBJ1-5 | TRBV6-2/TRBV6-3 | . | TGTGCCAGCAGTCGTTTCGTGAGGGATCAGCCCCAGCATTTT | CASSRFVRDQPQHF
. | TRBJ1-1 | TRBV6-5 | . | TGTGCCAGCAGTTACCAGGGACAAGGCACTGAAGCTTTCTTT | CASSYQGQGTEAFF
. | TRBJ1-2 | TRBV6-2/TRBV6-3 | TRBD1 | TGTGCCAGCAGTCGGGCGACAGGGGACCCCAAGGCTGGCTACACCTTC | CASSRATGDPKAGYTF
many | TRBJ2-2 | TRBV28 | TRBD1 | TGTGCCAGCAGGGGCCGGGACAGGGGCACCGGGGAGCTGTTTTTT | CASRGRDRGTGELFF
. | TRBJ2-2 | TRBV6-2/TRBV6-3 | . | TGTGCCAGCAGTCCCCAGGAGGGGGCGCGAACCGGGGAGCTGTTTTTT | CASSPQEGARTGELFF
. | TRBJ2-3 | TRBV3-1/TRBV3-2 | . | TGTGCCAGCAGCGCGGCCAGGTCTGGGGGGACGCAGTATTTT | CASSAARSGGTQYF
. | TRBJ2-5 | TRBV2 | . | TGTGCCAGCAACAGGGTCCAAGAGACCCAGTACTTC | CASNRVQETQYF
. | TRBJ2-2 | TRBV10-3 | . | TGTGCCATCAGTGAGTCGAGGACTGGGAACACCGGGGAGCTGTTTTTT | CAISESRTGNTGELFF
. | TRBJ2-5 | TRBV19 | TRBD2 | TGTGCCAGTAGTATCGGCGGCGTGGCGGGAGGCCAGTACTTC | CASSIGGVAGGQYF
. | TRBJ1-5 | TRBV10-3 | TRBD1 | TGTGCCATCAGTGTTGGACAGGGAGACCAGCCCCAGCATTTT | CAISVGQGDQPQHF
. | TRBJ1-2 | TRBV19 | TRBD1 | TGTGCCAGTATCGGACAGGAGAGGAACTATGGCTACACCTTC | CASIGQERNYGYTF
. | TRBJ1-2 | TRBV4-3 | . | TGCGCCAGCAGCCTCCTTTTATGGACTTCTAACTATGGCTACACCTTC | CASSLLLWTSNYGYTF
. | TRBJ2-7 | TRBV7-6 | TRBD1 | TGTGCCAGCAGCAGAGGACCCGAAGGGGGCCTCGAGCAGTACTTC | CASSRGPEGGLEQYF
. | TRBJ1-1 | TRBV7-8 | . | TGTGCCAGCAGCCCGAGCTCAATGAACACTGAAGCTTTCTTT | CASSPSSMNTEAFF
. | TRBJ1-1 | TRBV19 | . | TGTGCCAGTAGTATGGGCAACACTGAAGCTTTCTTT | CASSMGNTEAFF
. | TRBJ1-6 | TRBV13 | TRBD1 | TGTGCCAGCAGCGCCCGGGACAGGGGTGATTCACCCCTCCACTTT | CASSARDRGDSPLHF
. | TRBJ1-3 | TRBV19 | . | TGTGCCAGTAGTAACGACAGGAGCTCTGGAAACACCATATATTTT | CASSNDRSSGNTIYF
. | TRBJ1-1 | TRBV24-1 | . | TGTGCCACCAGTGACCCAGGCACGGGGGCTTTCTTT | CATSDPGTGAFF
. | TRBJ1-2 | TRBV5-4 | TRBD1 | TGTGCCAGCAGCCCAGTCCTTGGACAGGGGAACTATGGCTACACCTTC | CASSPVLGQGNYGYTF
. | TRBJ1-2 | TRBV7-9 | . | TGTGCCAGCAGCTCGCTTCTCGGACAGCTTAACTATGGCTACACCTTC | CASSSLLGQLNYGYTF
few | TRBJ2-3 | TRBV29-1 | TRBD2 | TGCAGCGTTGAAGGGGGACTAGCGGGGGCCACAGATACGCAGTATTTT | CSVEGGLAGATDTQYF